The text below deals with one T cell receptor (beta chain). Its antigen remains undetermined. Base qualities are not recorded, but no much larger clone differs from it by a single base. The data stem from a study of Ad26.COV2.S vaccination and SARS-CoV-2 variants (dated by TCRdb to the early 2020s). Background for the entire study: Vaccine-arm donors were drawn from COV1001, a multicentre, randomized, double-blind, placebo-controlled phase I-IIa trial of Ad26.COV2.S in healthy adults. A total of some 30 samples were included in the TCR-sequenced set, comprising roughly 19 Ad26.COV2.S vaccine recipients, 5 placebo recipients and 8 SARS-CoV-2 convalescent individuals. Trial participants were randomized into five groups of five, in which low-dose or high-dose Ad26.COV2.S was given once or twice, or placebo was given on both occasions. Investigators remained blinded to trial group allocation during experiments and outcome assessment. TCRbeta repertoire sequencing was used to assess the specificity and breadth of SARS-CoV-2-reactive T cell receptors after Ad26.COV2.S vaccination. Dosing of Ad26.COV2.S was intramuscular, at either 5x10^10 or 1x10^11 viral particles, delivered as one shot or as two shots spaced 56 days apart. Results and caveats for the whole study, not just this receptor: Compared with placebo recipients, Ad26.COV2.S recipients showed higher spike-specific TCR breadth (P = 0.0014). After vaccination, spike-specific CD8+ and CD4+ T cell responses were reported to show substantial breadth. It was noted by the authors that total T cell responses may have been underestimated by the TCR breadth and depth analyses. The study was not powered to compare responses between vaccine doses or regimens. Vaccine and placebo recipients had comparable non-spike TCR breadth, which fits with the vaccine containing only spike.

TCRbeta CDR3 regions were sequenced with the immunoSEQ Assay. After extraction, genomic DNA underwent amplification by bias-controlled multiplex PCR, followed by high-throughput sequencing. Regarding the original processing steps: To quantify the absolute abundance of every unique TCRbeta CDR3 region, sequences were collapsed and filtered. T cell fraction was estimated by normalizing TCRbeta template counts to usable DNA, with usable DNA measured through amplification of reference genes found in all nucleated cells. Repertoire TCRs were annotated as SARS-CoV-2-specific when V gene, CDR3 amino acid sequence and J gene were exactly matched to a known reactive TCR set. MIRA supplied the reference SARS-CoV-2 TCR set, which was filtered for enrichment in COVID-19-positive ImmuneCODE repertoires so that public or cross-reactive TCRs were removed. Drawing on the MIRA antigens, annotated TCRs were analysed further at the level of specific ORF or position within ORF. Breadth was defined as annotated unique rearrangements over total unique productive rearrangements; depth was the summed frequency of those rearrangements. Group comparisons of TCR breadth used two-sided Wilcoxon rank-sum tests. TCRdb carries this immuneACCESS record with in-frame sequences only. Its versions omit some clonotypes, under half of them owing to an unresolved V gene in the studies checked, with the rest unexplained. V, J and clone size derive from that table, while D and trimming were established from the DNA sequence. The sample data list around 300,000 clones, and under 90% of these were observed just once. Together, the top ten hold around 5.5% of the sample.

CDR1 and CDR2, per the germline V gene (reference sequence), are SEHNR and FQNEAQ. At the junction V is shortened by 5 bases and J by 3 bases, with 16 bases in between. From the cysteine through the phenylalanine, the CDR3 covers 15 amino acids. Kept here is only the CDR3 DNA, which spans 45 bases and is read in frame from base 1. The sample's treatment or condition, from its label and the paper: about 20 received Ad26.COV2.S at low or high dose, single or two shots; roughly 5 received placebo; per-sample allocation not given. For vaccine and placebo recipients, the sequenced repertoires came from samples collected on day 63 after the first injection. In Cohort 1b, around 25 adults aged 18-55 years were enrolled at a single site in Boston, USA, between 29 July and 7 August 2020. Ad26.COV2.S was a replication-incompetent adenovirus type 26 vector that expressed a prefusion-stabilized SARS-CoV-2 spike protein derived from the original Wuhan strain.

The chain joins TRBV7-9 to TRBJ1-1; tentative D gene TRBD1, with 5 bases matching. The TCR was taken from a person between 18 and 60 years old who received the Ad26.COV2.S COVID-19 vaccine or a placebo. Sequenced here: peripheral blood, sampled in a trial of Ad26.COV2.S vaccine versus placebo. The DNA sequence follows: TGTGCCAGCAGCCTAGGGAGGGGCCTCGACACTGAAGCTTTCTTT. Its product reads: CASSLGRGLDTEAFF.